One and the same sample provided the 16 T cell receptor beta chains below, sequenced in a study of cytomegalovirus exposure and HLA in healthy donors. It was with 60 Vbeta and 13 Jbeta primers that the PCR ran. Here immunoSEQ multiplex PCR was the method, and the copy in TCRdb shows in-frame clones only, minus some. The data hold tens of thousands of clones, with 65% to 80% observed a single time. The source material was PBMCs. All receptors derive from a man aged 35-49 years in good health and CMV-seropositive.

J is TRBJ2-5 and V is TRBV30; TRBD2 is a possible D gene (6 bases). The CDR3 is 13 amino acids. Germline CDR1 reads GTSNPN; CDR2 reads SVGIG (reference sequence). Between the trimmed V and J ends, which lost 3 bases and 4 bases, there was a span of 12 bases. CDR3 coding DNA: TGTGCCTGGAGACGCGCGGGGTCAGAGACCCAGTACTTC. Its translation: CAWRRAGSETQYF. The full variable domain, its missing parts supplied by reference TRBV30 and TRBJ2-5, is SQTIHQWPATLVQPVGSPLSLECTVEGTSNPNLYWYRQAAGRGLQLLFYSVGIGQISSEVPQNLSASRPQDRQFILSSKKLLLSDSGFYLCAWRRAGSETQYFGPGTRLLVL.

The CDR3 loop reads CAWSGAGEETQYF. The CDR3 nucleotides are TGTGCCTGGAGTGGGGCGGGGGAAGAGACCCAGTACTTC. This rearrangement joins TRBV30 to TRBJ2-5; TRBD2 matches at 7 bases. The CDR3 runs to 13 residues. The V gene end was trimmed by 1 base and the J gene end by 3 bases; junction bases not matched to a gene: 2. The germline V gene has CDR1 GTSNPN and CDR2 SVGIG (reference sequence). The full variable domain, its missing parts supplied by reference TRBV30 and TRBJ2-5, is SQTIHQWPATLVQPVGSPLSLECTVEGTSNPNLYWYRQAAGRGLQLLFYSVGIGQISSEVPQNLSASRPQDRQFILSSKKLLLSDSGFYLCAWSGAGEETQYFGPGTRLLVL.

This chain joins TRBV7-2 and TRBJ1-3, with D unresolved. V lost 6 bases and J lost 0, with 6 bases in between. Per the germline V gene, CDR1 is SGHTA and CDR2 is FQGNSA. The CDR3 contains 13 residues. The CDR3 loop reads CASRKSSGNTIYF. Here the CDR3 DNA reads TGTGCCAGCAGGAAGAGCTCTGGAAACACCATATATTTT.

This chain links TRBV30 with TRBJ2-2; 7 bases align to TRBD2. After removal of 3 bases from V and 7 bases from J, the junction contained 5 bases not matched to a gene. The germline gives CDR1 GTSNPN, CDR2 SVGIG (reference sequence). CDR3 size: 13 residues. The DNA for the CDR3 is TGTGCCTGGAGCTCGGGGGGACTCGGGGAGCTGTTTTTT. Its protein product is CAWSSGGLGELFF.

The chain uses TRBV23-1 and TRBJ2-1; D is possibly TRBD1 (7 bases). TRBV23-1 is an open reading frame, and its role is uncertain. The CDR3 sequence is 16 residues long. Trimming shortened V by 0 bases and J by 7 bases, and 16 bases separated the two germline ends. CDR3 DNA sequence: TGCGCCAGCAGTCAATCGAGGCCAGGGGGGAGGAATGAGCAGTTCTTC. Translation: CASSQSRPGGRNEQFF.

A note on this clone: The same CDR3 arises from other DNA sequences in this sample as well. The rearrangement uses TRBV7-3 and TRBJ2-1, with 7 positions matching TRBD1. The CDR3 spans 15 residues. Trimming cost V 3 bases and J 0 bases; bases outside gene matches: 2. Germline V lookup: CDR1 SGHTA, CDR2 FQGTGA. The CDR3: CASSFSGGSYNEQFF. In nucleotides, the CDR3 is TGTGCCAGCAGCTTCTCAGGGGGCTCCTACAATGAGCAGTTCTTC.

The J gene is TRBJ2-7, the V gene TRBV30; D may be TRBD2 (5 bases). Germline V gene sequence: CDR1 GTSNPN, CDR2 SVGIG (reference sequence). V dropped 0 bases and J dropped 4 bases, with 16 bases sitting between them. The CDR3 length is 15 residues. The CDR3 spells CAWSVREGVIYEQYF. The CDR3 DNA reads as TGTGCCTGGAGTGTACGTGAGGGAGTAATTTACGAGCAGTACTTC.

This clone was seen once. The genes are TRBV10-3 and TRBJ1-5, with 7 bases aligning to TRBD1. The germline CDR1 and CDR2 sequences are ENHRY and SYGVKD. Trimming took 0 bases from V and 9 from J; bases not matched to a gene: 5. The CDR3 is 14 amino acids. The CDR3 sequence is CAISESGQMGPQHF. The CDR3 nucleotides are TGTGCCATCAGTGAGTCGGGACAGATGGGGCCCCAGCATTTT.

V gene TRBV5-4 combines with J gene TRBJ2-3; TRBD1 might be the D (6 bases). The V gene's germline CDR1 is SGHNT and CDR2 YYREEE (reference sequence). V was clipped by 0 bases and J by 1 base, with 9 bases between them. The CDR3 loop spans 15 amino acids. The CDR3 here is CASSLAPGGTDTQYF. The CDR3, as DNA: TGTGCCAGCAGCTTGGCCCCAGGGGGCACAGATACGCAGTATTTT.

This clone came up a few times. The V call is TRBV4-1, the J call TRBJ2-7, with a weak D call TRBD2 (7 bases). Germline V gives CDR1 MGHRA, CDR2 YSYEKL. There are 17 residues in the CDR3. Trimming left V 5 bases short and J 6 bases short, with 26 bases between. Written as DNA, the CDR3 is TGCGCCAGCAGCTACGTCGCTAGCGGCATCCGAGGGGGCGAGCAGTACTTC. This gives the protein CASSYVASGIRGGEQYF.

V gene TRBV15 combines with J gene TRBJ1-1, with unresolved D. The CDR3 length is 13 residues. V lost 5 bases and J lost 1, with 8 bases in between. Germline V CDR1 and CDR2: LNHNV, YYDKDF (reference sequence). The CDR3 nucleotides read TGTGCCACCAGCTTCGCGGGGAACACTGAAGCTTTCTTT. This gives the protein CATSFAGNTEAFF.

The chain is built from TRBV6-1 and TRBJ2-4; TRBD1 is a possible D gene (6 bases). The CDR3 is 16 residues long. The germline V and J ends were trimmed by 3 bases and 1 base, with 13 bases remaining between them. Germline V gene sequence: CDR1 MNHNS, CDR2 SASEGT. The DNA for the CDR3 is TGTGCCAGCAGTGAGTCAGGGGCCCAGGCCAAAAACATTCAGTACTTC. Translating gives CASSESGAQAKNIQYF.

The genes are TRBV7-3 and TRBJ1-2; D might be TRBD1 (5 bases). The V end was cut by 6 bases, the J end by 7 bases, with 18 bases between. Germline CDR1 is SGHTA and CDR2 is FQGTGA. The CDR3 totals 14 residues. The CDR3 reads CASRPGGTTGGYTF. CDR3 coding DNA: TGTGCCAGCAGGCCCGGGGGTACAACTGGTGGCTACACCTTC.

This clone occurred a few times. V and J are TRBV15 and TRBJ1-1; D not resolved. The CDR3 has 13 amino acids. Germline CDR1 LNHNV, CDR2 YYDKDF (reference sequence). Trimming removed 1 base from V and 5 bases from J, with 8 bases in between. The CDR3 nucleotides read TGTGCCACCAGCAGAGCATCCAGAACTGAAGCTTTCTTT. Translated, it gives CATSRASRTEAFF.

This chain joins TRBV5-1 and TRBJ1-5; TRBD1 aligns across 7 bases. Trimming removed 0 bases from V and 2 bases from J; junction bases left unmatched: 2. Germline V gene data show CDR1 as SGHRS and CDR2 as YFSETQ. The CDR3 length is 15 residues. The DNA for the CDR3 is TGCGCCAGCAGCTTGGGACAGGGAGGCAATCAGCCCCAGCATTTT. Translation: CASSLGQGGNQPQHF. Filled out from reference TRBV5-1 and TRBJ1-5, the complete variable domain reads KAGVTQTPRYLIKTRGQQVTLSCSPISGHRSVSWYQQTPGQGLQFLFEYFSETQRNKGNFPGRFSGRQFSNSRSEMNVSTLELGDSALYLCASSLGQGGNQPQHFGDGTRLSIL.

The V and J genes are TRBV5-4 and TRBJ1-3; D call uncertain. The CDR3 covers 15 residues. The V gene's germline CDR1 is SGHNT and CDR2 YYREEE (reference sequence). Trimming cost V 4 bases and J 2 bases, with 13 bases left between them. CDR3 in DNA: TGTGCCAGCAGCGTCGACGGGGTGGCTGGAAACACCATATATTTT. Protein: CASSVDGVAGNTIYF.